These T cell receptor beta chains were read from a single sample in a study of beta chain features in type 1 diabetes. Sequencing used immunoSEQ multiplex PCR; TCRdb keeps in-frame clones, though not all of them. This sample has some 170,000 clones, with about 63% found just once. The sample was naive CD4+ T cells from blood. The origin of the receptors is a man aged 25 to 40 with type 1 diabetes. CDR3s include the opening cysteine and the closing phenylalanine or tryptophan. Each record gives: D gene, J gene, clone size, V gene, CDR3 protein, CDR3 DNA. The D gene is left open where the match is weak. The size of a clone is reported for some rows only, either as once, few or many, or as a class for expanded clones.

- | TRBJ2-5 | - | TRBV18 | CASSPALGQQETQYF | TGTGCCAGCTCACCGGCTCTTGGACAACAAGAGACCCAGTACTTC
TRBD2 | TRBJ2-1 | few | TRBV7-2 | CASSLSSGGLYNEQFF | TGTGCCAGCAGCTTATCTAGCGGGGGGCTCTACAATGAGCAGTTCTTC
- | TRBJ2-3 | - | TRBV28 | CASTTGDWDTQYF | TGTGCCAGCACAACAGGGGACTGGGATACGCAGTATTTT
TRBD1 | TRBJ2-5 | - | TRBV29-1 | CSARGTEETQYF | TGCAGCGCCAGGGGGACAGAAGAGACCCAGTACTTC
- | TRBJ2-7 | - | TRBV27 | CASSLRIGYEQYF | TGTGCCAGCAGTTTGAGGATAGGGTACGAGCAGTACTTC
- | TRBJ2-7 | - | TRBV11-2 | CASSLAQGFYEQYF | TGTGCCAGCAGCTTAGCCCAGGGTTTCTACGAGCAGTACTTC
- | TRBJ2-5 | - | TRBV20-1 | CSARSQETQYF | TGCAGTGCAAGGAGCCAAGAGACCCAGTACTTC
- | TRBJ2-1 | - | TRBV20-1 | CSASQYNEQFF | TGCAGTGCTAGCCAGTACAATGAGCAGTTCTTC
TRBD1 | TRBJ2-5 | once | TRBV10-2 | CASSKGQGSGWETQYF | TGCGCCAGCAGTAAGGGACAGGGAAGCGGGTGGGAGACCCAGTACTTC
- | TRBJ2-3 | - | TRBV10-3 | CAITGAGGTDTQYF | TGTGCCATCACAGGGGCTGGAGGAACAGATACGCAGTATTTT
TRBD1 | TRBJ2-5 | few | TRBV29-1 | CSVGQGETQYF | TGCAGCGTGGGACAGGGTGAGACCCAGTACTTC
- | TRBJ2-7 | - | TRBV25-1 | CASSDRAYEQYF | TGTGCCAGCAGTGACAGAGCCTACGAGCAGTACTTC
TRBD2 | TRBJ2-1 | - | TRBV29-1 | CSGGPLAGGPQFF | TGCAGCGGCGGCCCCCTAGCGGGGGGTCCGCAGTTCTTC
TRBD1 | TRBJ2-7 | - | TRBV7-2 | CASSPRQGSYEQYF | TGTGCCAGCAGCCCCCGACAGGGCAGCTACGAGCAGTACTTC
TRBD1 | TRBJ2-5 | - | TRBV28 | CASRPTRDSRETQYF | TGTGCCAGCAGACCAACCCGGGACAGTCGGGAGACCCAGTACTTC
- | TRBJ1-4 | - | TRBV4-3 | CASSHTTTNEKLFF | TGCGCCAGCAGCCACACAACGACTAATGAAAAACTGTTTTTT
- | TRBJ2-4 | - | TRBV25-1 | CASSAAGAFGRENIQYF | TGTGCCAGCAGTGCTGCGGGGGCCTTTGGTAGAGAAAACATTCAGTACTTC
- | TRBJ2-3 | once | TRBV5-1 | CASSSPFSGDTQYF | TGCGCCAGCAGCTCCCCATTTTCGGGGGATACGCAGTATTTT
- | TRBJ1-1 | - | TRBV2 | CASNSEVAEAFF | TGTGCCAGCAACTCGGAGGTGGCTGAAGCTTTCTTT
- | TRBJ2-7 | - | TRBV29-1 | CSVAGQGIDEQYF | TGCAGCGTTGCGGGGCAGGGCATCGACGAGCAGTACTTC
- | TRBJ2-2 | - | TRBV6-5 | CASSYSKLANTGELFF | TGTGCCAGCAGTTACTCGAAACTCGCGAACACCGGGGAGCTGTTTTTT
- | TRBJ1-1 | - | TRBV29-1 | CSVVGLGLLNAEAFF | TGCAGCGTTGTTGGTTTGGGACTGTTGAACGCTGAAGCTTTCTTT
- | TRBJ2-3 | - | TRBV30 | CAWSVPESTQYF | TGTGCCTGGAGTGTACCGGAGAGTACGCAGTATTTT
- | TRBJ2-1 | once | TRBV5-6 | CASSRAYEQFF | TGTGCCAGCAGCCGTGCCTATGAGCAGTTCTTC
TRBD1 | TRBJ1-4 | few | TRBV9 | CASSEGQDSTNEKLFF | TGTGCCAGCAGCGAAGGACAGGATTCAACTAATGAAAAACTGTTTTTT
- | TRBJ2-7 | - | TRBV9 | CASSSGQDYEQYF | TGTGCCAGCAGCTCGGGACAAGACTACGAGCAGTACTTC
- | TRBJ1-4 | few | TRBV30 | CAWSVRSTNEKLFF | TGTGCCTGGAGTGTACGGTCAACTAATGAAAAACTGTTTTTT
- | TRBJ2-1 | - | TRBV7-2 | CASSLVGGVGYNEQFF | TGTGCCAGCAGCTTAGTAGGCGGGGTGGGCTACAATGAGCAGTTCTTC
- | TRBJ1-5 | - | TRBV29-1 | CSVGQGLNQPQHF | TGCAGCGTTGGCCAGGGACTCAATCAGCCCCAGCATTTT
TRBD1 | TRBJ1-2 | - | TRBV29-1 | CSVSGTGDDGYTF | TGCAGCGTTAGCGGGACAGGGGATGATGGCTACACCTTC
- | TRBJ2-1 | few | TRBV28 | CASSPPGGNEQFF | TGTGCCAGCAGTCCTCCCGGGGGCAATGAGCAGTTCTTC
TRBD2 | TRBJ2-3 | - | TRBV4-3 | CASSQGGTSGGRNTQYF | TGCGCCAGCAGCCAGGGTGGGACTAGCGGGGGACGAAATACGCAGTATTTT
- | TRBJ2-5 | - | TRBV29-1 | CSVLGVGETQYF | TGCAGCGTGTTGGGGGTTGGAGAGACCCAGTACTTC
TRBD1 | TRBJ2-4 | - | TRBV29-1 | CSAADRGQNIQYF | TGCAGCGCAGCCGACAGGGGCCAAAACATTCAGTACTTC
- | TRBJ1-2 | few | TRBV4-1 | CASSQPDRDSNYGYTF | TGCGCCAGCAGCCAACCGGATAGGGATTCTAACTATGGCTACACCTTC
TRBD2 | TRBJ2-3 | - | TRBV13 | CASSAGTSGLTDTQYF | TGTGCCAGCAGCGCGGGGACTAGCGGGCTCACAGATACGCAGTATTTT
TRBD2 | TRBJ2-3 | - | TRBV9 | CASSPRERGGGDTQYF | TGTGCCAGCAGCCCGAGGGAGCGGGGCGGTGGTGATACGCAGTATTTT
TRBD1 | TRBJ1-2 | - | TRBV14 | CASSRRQGAQGYGYTF | TGTGCCAGCAGCCGTCGGCAGGGGGCACAGGGATATGGCTACACCTTC
- | TRBJ2-3 | - | TRBV5-6 | CASSLITPSTDTQYF | TGTGCCAGCAGCTTGATAACTCCTAGCACAGATACGCAGTATTTT
- | TRBJ2-1 | few | TRBV7-2 | CASSFYNEQFF | TGTGCCAGCAGCTTTTACAATGAGCAGTTCTTC
- | TRBJ2-7 | - | TRBV11-2 | CASSLGLVDEQYF | TGTGCCAGCAGCTTAGGGCTCGTGGACGAGCAGTACTTC
TRBD2 | TRBJ2-5 | - | TRBV5-1 | CASSFGGGPQETQYF | TGCGCCAGCAGCTTCGGCGGGGGTCCTCAAGAGACCCAGTACTTC
- | TRBJ2-2 | - | TRBV14 | CASSSIRNGNTGELFF | TGTGCCAGCAGTTCCATCAGGAACGGGAACACCGGGGAGCTGTTTTTT
- | TRBJ2-7 | - | TRBV7-9 | CASSLAGEQYF | TGTGCCAGCAGCTTGGCAGGAGAGCAGTACTTC
TRBD2 | TRBJ2-2 | - | TRBV4-3 | CASSQATSRTGELFF | TGCGCCAGCAGCCAAGCGACTAGCCGAACCGGGGAGCTGTTTTTT
TRBD1 | TRBJ2-5 | - | TRBV29-1 | CSVVEQGRQETQYF | TGCAGCGTCGTCGAACAGGGGCGGCAAGAGACCCAGTACTTC
- | TRBJ1-6 | - | TRBV30 | CAWSGGTTAPPLHF | TGTGCCTGGAGTGGCGGGACCACTGCGCCACCCCTCCACTTT
- | TRBJ1-1 | - | TRBV5-1 | CASSLVYDNTEAFF | TGCGCCAGCAGCTTGGTGTACGATAACACTGAAGCTTTCTTT